This T cell receptor beta chain appears in the sequencing data of a study of cytomegalovirus exposure and HLA in healthy donors. General study points: Sequence variants that were highly shared formed a cluster that was likely a sequencing artifact.

The PCR contained 60 Vbeta and 13 Jbeta primers. Repertoires were generated with immunoSEQ multiplex PCR, while TCRdb's copy carries only in-frame clones and drops some. The table lists approximately 98,000 clones, around 75% of them singletons. Concerning this clone itself: Antigen specificity is unknown.

The sequenced material came from PBMCs. This TCR came from a young man in good health and CMV-seropositive.

The CDR3 reads CSGGQGAWNEQFF. In DNA form, the CDR3 reads TGCAGCGGCGGACAGGGGGCATGGAATGAGCAGTTCTTC. The chain couples TRBV29-1 to TRBJ2-1; 11 bases match TRBD1. This CDR3 is 13 amino acids long. V was clipped by 7 bases and J by 7 bases; unmatched bases: 6. Looked up from germline, CDR1 is SQVTM and CDR2 is ANQGSEA.